This passage covers 16 T cell receptor beta chains from one sample sequenced in a study of cytomegalovirus exposure and HLA in healthy donors. The PCR ran on 60 Vbeta and 13 Jbeta primers. Assay: immunoSEQ multiplex PCR; the TCRdb copy retains only in-frame clones and omits some. The table includes roughly 190,000 clones, about 81% detected once. Sequencing input: PBMCs. Receptors originate from a man between 18 and 29 years old in good health and CMV-seronegative.

There are a few counts of this clone. The chain carries TRBV23-1 and TRBJ2-1, with 7 bases matching TRBD2. TRBV23-1 is an ORF; its function is uncertain. After removal of 4 bases from V and 3 bases from J, the junction contained 9 bases not matched to a gene. CDR3 length equals 16 residues. CDR3 nucleotide sequence: TGCGCCAGCAGTCGGAAAAGGACTAGGTACTACAATGAGCAGTTCTTC. Its translation is CASSRKRTRYYNEQFF.

The chain is built from TRBV11-3 and TRBJ1-6; D is ambiguous. Germline CDR1 is SGHNT and CDR2 is YENEEA. The V end lost 1 base, the J end lost 10 bases, and 8 bases lay between the germline ends. The CDR3 has 13 amino acids. CDR3 nucleotides: TGTGCCAGCAGCTTAGGTGCTAACTCACCCCTCCACTTT. This encodes CASSLGANSPLHF.

This clone occurred a few times. The V and J genes are TRBV30 and TRBJ2-3; D is possibly TRBD1 (6 bases). CDR1 and CDR2 (germline): GTSNPN, SVGIG (reference sequence). With 3 bases removed from V and 6 bases from J, the gap between germline ends came to 13 bases. CDR3 size: 13 residues. The CDR3 is CAWSAQRGDTQYF. The CDR3 DNA follows: TGTGCCTGGAGCGCCCAAAGGGGGGATACGCAGTATTTT.

This chain links TRBV30 with TRBJ2-2; TRBD1 matches 9 bases. Germline V gene lookup returns CDR1 GTSNPN and CDR2 SVGIG (reference sequence). The V gene end was trimmed by 3 bases and the J gene end by 6 bases; junction bases not matched to a gene: 5. This CDR3 comprises 14 residues. Here the CDR3 reads CAWRADRGPGELFF. The CDR3, as DNA: TGTGCCTGGAGGGCGGACAGGGGCCCCGGGGAGCTGTTTTTT.

The chain recombines TRBV6-1 with TRBJ1-6, with D perhaps TRBD1 (5 bases). The V and J ends lost 6 bases and 6 bases respectively, with 6 bases between them. Germline-derived CDR1 and CDR2 are MNHNS and SASEGT. This CDR3 has 12 residues. The DNA of the CDR3 is TGTGCCAGCAGGGACACTAATTCACCCCTCCACTTT. Translated, it gives CASRDTNSPLHF.

V and J are TRBV11-2 and TRBJ2-5; TRBD2 matches at 7 bases. The CDR3 has 15 amino acids. V gave up 8 bases and J gave up 7 bases; unmatched junction bases: 16. CDR1 is SGHAT, CDR2 FQNNGV, per germline. The CDR3 loop is CASPPPGGCKPTQYF. CDR3 bases: TGTGCCAGCCCGCCTCCGGGGGGTTGTAAGCCGACCCAGTACTTC.

The rearrangement joins TRBV29-1 to TRBJ1-2, with D possibly TRBD1 on 6 matching bases. V was clipped by 0 bases and J by 4 bases, with 9 bases between them. There are 13 residues in the CDR3. Germline V gene data show CDR1 as SQVTM and CDR2 as ANQGSEA. The DNA for the CDR3 is TGCAGCGTTGAAGATCAACAGGGCTATGGCTACACCTTC. Its translation is CSVEDQQGYGYTF.

The V call is TRBV11-1, the J call TRBJ2-7, with D possibly being TRBD2 (5 bases). The CDR3 sequence is 14 residues long. CDR1 is SGHAT, CDR2 FQDESV, per germline (reference sequence). V was pared by 4 bases and J by 6 bases, with 16 bases between. Here the CDR3 reads CASSSEAARGEQYF. DNA of the CDR3: TGTGCCAGCAGCTCAGAAGCGGCCCGTGGCGAGCAGTACTTC.

The chain joins TRBV27 to TRBJ2-6, with TRBD2 identical over 9 bases. The V segment lost 6 bases and the J segment 0 bases; nucleotides outside the gene matches: 9. This CDR3 has 18 residues. Germline V gives CDR1 MNHEY, CDR2 SMNVEV (reference sequence). The CDR3 DNA follows: TGTGCCAGCAGACGGGGACTAGCCACTTACTCTGGGGCCAACGTCCTGACTTTC. This translates into CASRRGLATYSGANVLTF.

Concerning this clone itself: The junction departs from the called germline gene at one end, perhaps through a read error. V and J are TRBV7-9 and TRBJ2-2; a possible D gene is TRBD2 (5 bases). The CDR3 contains 16 residues. Germline assignment: CDR1 SEHNR and CDR2 FQNEAQ (reference sequence). In DNA form, the CDR3 reads TGTTCCAGCAACCACTTGGGAGCCACGAACACCGGGGAGCTGTTTTTT. It translates to CSSNHLGATNTGELFF.

The rearrangement joins TRBV29-1 to TRBJ2-3; TRBD1 is a possible D gene (5 bases). CDR1 and CDR2 (germline): SQVTM, ANQGSEA. CDR3 length: 15 residues. V lost 6 bases and J lost 0, with 16 bases in between. CDR3 loop: CSVDKGIPSTDTQYF. CDR3 bases: TGCAGCGTGGACAAGGGCATACCTAGCACAGATACGCAGTATTTT.

The rearrangement uses TRBV10-3 and TRBJ1-3; 9 bases are shared with TRBD1. The germline CDR1 and CDR2 sequences are ENHRY and SYGVKD. The CDR3 consists of 18 residues. The trim removed 10 bases at V and 3 bases at J, leaving 19 bases unmatched. The DNA of the CDR3 is TGTGCCACATCGGGGACAGGGCGACCCCAGAGGGGTGGAAACACCATATATTTT. Its translation: CATSGTGRPQRGGNTIYF.

The chain links TRBV7-2 to TRBJ2-7; 8 nucleotides align to TRBD2. Germline V gene data show CDR1 as SGHTA and CDR2 as FQGNSA. V was clipped by 0 bases and J by 3 bases; unmatched bases: 7. The CDR3 is 16 residues long. CDR3 sequence reads: CASSLAMSGGNYEQYF. CDR3 sequence (DNA): TGTGCCAGCAGCTTAGCGATGAGCGGGGGAAACTACGAGCAGTACTTC.

The rearrangement uses TRBV9 and TRBJ2-5; 10 bases agree with TRBD2. Unmatched junction bases numbered 6, after V lost 4 bases and J lost 3 bases. CDR1 is SGDLS and CDR2 is YYNGEE in the germline V gene. The CDR3 runs 15 residues. For the CDR3, the DNA is TGTGCCAGCAGCCCCCTAGCGGGAGCGGAAGAGACCCAGTACTTC. Protein product: CASSPLAGAEETQYF.

To note about this clone: The germline gene is not matched at one end of the junction; a read error may be the cause. The chain carries TRBV7-7 and TRBJ2-5, with D unresolved. The CDR3 runs to 14 residues. CDR1 is SSHAT, CDR2 FNYEAQ, per germline (reference sequence). Here the CDR3 DNA reads TGTGCTAGCAGCTTAGGTGCAGTCCAAGAGACCCAGTACTTC. Its protein product is CASSLGAVQETQYF.

This clone was seen more than once but under ten times. The rearrangement uses TRBV28 and TRBJ2-7; 9 nucleotides match TRBD1. V trimming: 4 bases; J trimming: 3 bases; junction bases outside the gene matches: 1. The CDR3 is 13 amino acids. The V gene's germline CDR1 is MDHEN and CDR2 SYDVKM. CDR3 nucleotide sequence: TGTGCCAGCAGTTCGGGACAGGGCTACGAGCAGTACTTC. Translation gives CASSSGQGYEQYF.